Listed below are T cell receptor beta chains from one sample, sequenced in a study of T cells in Graves' hyperthyroidism and ophthalmopathy. In TCRdb, the multiplex PCR reads were re-called with MiXCR into one record per CDR3 protein. The data contain under 800,000 distinct CDR3 sequences, 14% of them singletons. Sequencing was done on a sample of blood. These receptors were obtained from a woman aged 18-29 years with Graves' hyperthyroidism. The CDR3 runs from the conserved cysteine through the conserved F or W. The order of the fields is V gene, clone size, CDR3 length, J gene, D gene, CDR3 DNA, CDR3 protein. The D gene is left open where the match is weak. Clone size, where shown, is once, few, many, or a class for clones that have expanded.

>TRBV18|many|15|TRBJ1-3|.
TGTGCCAGCTCACCCACGCCAAACTCTGGAAACACCATATATTTT
CASSPTPNSGNTIYF
>TRBV11-2|.|15|TRBJ2-7|TRBD1
TGTGCCAGCAGCCCGCCGGGACAGCAGACCTACGAGCAGTACTTC
CASSPPGQQTYEQYF
>TRBV28|many|15|TRBJ2-1|TRBD2
TGTGCCAGCAGTCTCGGGAGGGACTCCTACAATGAGCAGTTCTTC
CASSLGRDSYNEQFF
>TRBV28|.|16|TRBJ2-5|TRBD1
TGTGCCAGCAGTTTTAAGGGACAGGGTGCCGAGGAGACCCAGTACTTC
CASSFKGQGAEETQYF
>TRBV7-9|many|18|TRBJ2-7|TRBD2
TGTGCCAGCAGCTTAGTATGGGGGACTAGCGGAACTTCCTACGAGCAGTACTTC
CASSLVWGTSGTSYEQYF
>TRBV12-3/TRBV12-4|.|15|TRBJ1-5|.
TGTGCCAGCAGTAAAATCGGGGAGAGCAATCAGCCCCAGCATTTT
CASSKIGESNQPQHF
>TRBV11-2|.|14|TRBJ2-1|TRBD2
TGTGCCAGCAGCTACTTCTTAGCGGGTGGCCCTCAGTTCTTC
CASSYFLAGGPQFF
>TRBV30|.|11|TRBJ2-1|.
TGTGCCTGGAGTGTAACCAGGGAGCAGTTCTTC
CAWSVTREQFF
>TRBV7-8|few|15|TRBJ1-6|.
TGTGCCAGCAGCTATCAGGGTCACTGGAATTCACCCCTCCACTTT
CASSYQGHWNSPLHF
>TRBV6-1|many|16|TRBJ1-2|.
TGTGCCAGCAGGGAAGATAGGGGTCGAAGAGGGTATGGCTACACCTTC
CASREDRGRRGYGYTF
>TRBV20-1|many|14|TRBJ2-1|TRBD2
TGCAGTGCTAGAGGGGAGCTAGCGGGCAATGAGCAGTTCTTC
CSARGELAGNEQFF
>TRBV20-1|.|14|TRBJ1-3|TRBD1
TGCAGTGCGGAGGACAGGGGATCTGGAAACACCATATATTTT
CSAEDRGSGNTIYF
>TRBV5-1|.|16|TRBJ2-5|TRBD2
TGCGCCAGCAGCCCGGGACTAGCGGGAGCTGGAAAGACCCAGTACTTC
CASSPGLAGAGKTQYF
>TRBV11-2|many|14|TRBJ2-3|.
TGTGCCAGCAGCCAAGGGGCCCGCACAGATACGCAGTATTTT
CASSQGARTDTQYF
>TRBV30|many|11|TRBJ1-1|.
TGTGCCTGGACAGGGGCGGGAGAAGCTTTCTTT
CAWTGAGEAFF
>TRBV6-1|few|15|TRBJ1-2|TRBD1
TGTGCCAGCAGTGAAGGACAGGGGGCACGGTATGGCTACACCTTC
CASSEGQGARYGYTF
>TRBV4-3|.|15|TRBJ2-1|.
TGCGCCAGCAGCCAAGATAGGGGGTCCTACAATGAGCAGTTCTTC
CASSQDRGSYNEQFF
>TRBV20-1|many|13|TRBJ2-3|.
TGCAGTGCACTCAGAGCTAGCACAGATACGCAGTATTTT
CSALRASTDTQYF
>TRBV4-2|few|17|TRBJ1-5|.
TGTGCCAGCAGCCAAGAACCTACAGGGTCTTTCAATCAGCCCCAGCATTTT
CASSQEPTGSFNQPQHF
>TRBV9|many|15|TRBJ2-2|.
TGTGCCAGCAGCGCGCTAACCACGAACACCGGGGAGCTGTTTTTT
CASSALTTNTGELFF
>TRBV18|many|15|TRBJ2-1|.
TGTGCCAGCTCACCACCTGGGAACAGTAACAATGAGCAGTTCTTC
CASSPPGNSNNEQFF
>TRBV5-5|many|15|TRBJ2-7|.
TGTGCCAGCAGCTTGGCCGGCAGCTCCTCCTACGAGCAGTACTTC
CASSLAGSSSYEQYF
>TRBV7-3|many|15|TRBJ2-7|TRBD2
TGTGCCAGCAGCTCATCTAGCGGTTCAACCTACGAGCAGTACTTC
CASSSSSGSTYEQYF
>TRBV16|few|13|TRBJ2-7|.
TGTGCCAGCAGCCAATCAACCTCGCACGAGCAGTACTTC
CASSQSTSHEQYF
>TRBV9|.|13|TRBJ1-2|TRBD1
TGTGCCAGCAGCGTCCGGGACAGCGGACTGTACACCTTC
CASSVRDSGLYTF
>TRBV30|many|13|TRBJ2-5|.
TGTGCCTGGAGTGGGGGGAGCCAAGAGACCCAGTACTTC
CAWSGGSQETQYF
>TRBV20-1|.|14|TRBJ2-7|TRBD1
TGCAGTGCTAGGGCCAGGGGGTCTCAGAACGAGCAGTACTTC
CSARARGSQNEQYF
>TRBV18|few|13|TRBJ1-4|.
TGTGCCAGCTCGCGGTCAAATAATGAAAAACTGTTTTTT
CASSRSNNEKLFF
>TRBV10-3|many|15|TRBJ2-5|TRBD2
TGTGCCATCAGTCGGGAGGGAGGCATCCAAGAGACCCAGTACTTC
CAISREGGIQETQYF
>TRBV30|many|12|TRBJ2-3|.
TGTGCCTGGGGTGCTAGCACAGATACGCAGTATTTT
CAWGASTDTQYF
>TRBV7-2|.|15|TRBJ2-3|.
TGTGCCAGCAGCTTAGTTCGCGCCTATGGGGATACGCAGTATTTT
CASSLVRAYGDTQYF
>TRBV6-2/TRBV6-3|.|16|TRBJ2-7|TRBD2
TGTGCCAGCAGTTATGGGCTGGAGCGGGAGTGGTACGAGCAGTACTTC
CASSYGLEREWYEQYF
>TRBV6-2/TRBV6-3|many|15|TRBJ2-7|.
TGTGCCAGCAGGGGAAGGGGGTCCGTTATCGTCGAGCAGTACTTC
CASRGRGSVIVEQYF
>TRBV6-1|many|16|TRBJ2-7|.
TGTGCCAGCAGTTCGGTCTCCGGGACATACCCGTACGAGCAGTACTTC
CASSSVSGTYPYEQYF
>TRBV9|few|14|TRBJ2-7|.
TGTGCCAGCAGCGTAGGATCGGGCGGCTACGAGCAGTACTTC
CASSVGSGGYEQYF
>TRBV7-8|many|11|TRBJ2-7|.
TGTGCCAGCAGCTTAGAGCAAGAGCAGTACTTC
CASSLEQEQYF
>TRBV18|many|13|TRBJ1-5|.
TGTGCCAGCAAACACAGGGATGATCAGCCCCAGCATTTT
CASKHRDDQPQHF
>TRBV11-3|few|13|TRBJ2-1|TRBD2
TGTGCCAGCAGCCCTGGACTAGCGGGAAATCTGTTCTTC
CASSPGLAGNLFF
>TRBV7-9|few|13|TRBJ1-2|.
TGTGCCAGCAGCTCCTCGACAGAGATCTGCTACACCTTC
CASSSSTEICYTF
>TRBV18|.|16|TRBJ2-1|.
TGTGCCAGCTCACCACCGTCCGGACACGGGGACAATGAGCAGTTCTTC
CASSPPSGHGDNEQFF
>TRBV24-1|.|15|TRBJ1-5|.
TGTGCCACCAGTGATTCCACGGGGGAGGATCAGCCCCAGCATTTT
CATSDSTGEDQPQHF
>TRBV6-1|.|12|TRBJ2-1|.
TGTGCCAGCAGGATAACCTACAATGAGCAGTTCTTC
CASRITYNEQFF
>TRBV15|many|13|TRBJ1-4|.
TGTGCCACCAGCCGGACCCCTAATGAAAAACTGTTTTTT
CATSRTPNEKLFF
>TRBV6-5|many|13|TRBJ2-1|.
TGTGCCAGCAGTTACGGAGGGAACTTTGAGCAGTTCTTC
CASSYGGNFEQFF
>TRBV5-6|many|12|TRBJ2-5|.
TGTGCCAGCAGCTTGGCGTGGGAGACCCAGTACTTC
CASSLAWETQYF
>TRBV6-1|many|13|TRBJ1-2|.
TGTGCCAGCAGTGGGACCTATCGCTATGGCTACACCTTC
CASSGTYRYGYTF